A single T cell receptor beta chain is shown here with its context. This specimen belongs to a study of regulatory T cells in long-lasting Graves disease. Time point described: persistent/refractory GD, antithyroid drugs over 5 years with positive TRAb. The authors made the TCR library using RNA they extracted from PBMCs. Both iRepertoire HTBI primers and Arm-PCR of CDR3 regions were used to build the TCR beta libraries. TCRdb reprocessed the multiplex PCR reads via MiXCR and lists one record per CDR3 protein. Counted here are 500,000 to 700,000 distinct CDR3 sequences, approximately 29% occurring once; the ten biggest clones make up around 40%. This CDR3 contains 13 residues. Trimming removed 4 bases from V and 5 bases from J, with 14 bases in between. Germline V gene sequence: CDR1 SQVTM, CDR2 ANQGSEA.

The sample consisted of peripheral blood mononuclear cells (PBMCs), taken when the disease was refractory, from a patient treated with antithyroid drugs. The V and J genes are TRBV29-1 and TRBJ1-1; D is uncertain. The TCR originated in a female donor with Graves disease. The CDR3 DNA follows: TGCAGCGTTGCTCCCGTCTTGGGGACTGAAGCTTTCTTT. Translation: CSVAPVLGTEAFF. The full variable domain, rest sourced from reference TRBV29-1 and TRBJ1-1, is SAVISQKPSRDICQRGTSLTIQCQVDSQVTMMFWYRQQPGQSLTLIATANQGSEATYESGFVIDKFPISRPNLTFSTLTVSNMSPEDSSIYLCSVAPVLGTEAFFGQGTRLTVV.